This T cell receptor beta chain was observed in a study of OX40 agonist ivuxolimab in advanced cancers. Study at large: Enrollees could have had prior anti-PD-1, anti-PD-L1 or anti-CTLA-4 therapy, which 35% to 40% had received. General study findings and limits: Among the lowest peripheral clonal expansion occurred in 0.1-3.0 mg/kg partial responders.

Measured with immunoSEQ multiplex PCR; TCRdb has only the in-frame clones, and not every one. The data contain about 63,000 clones, 89% of them seen just once; the ten biggest clones take up about 12%. As to this clone: Its antigen is undetermined.

Trimming stripped 4 bases from V and 0 bases from J, with 18 bases between. This CDR3 has 18 residues. In germline, CDR1 is PRHDT, CDR2 FYEKMQ (reference sequence). This sequence was found in an adult with an advanced solid tumor such as melanoma, head and neck, liver or kidney cancer. The material sequenced was CD4+ or CD8+ T cells sorted from blood, taken in a trial of the OX40 agonist ivuxolimab. V is TRBV13 and J is TRBJ2-2; D not resolved. This chain's CDR3 is CASSSTMLSAANTGELFF. The CDR3 region has the DNA TGTGCCAGCAGCTCTACCATGCTGTCAGCCGCGAACACCGGGGAGCTGTTTTTT.